This entry lists 29 T cell receptor beta chains sequenced from one sample in a study of metastatic and nonmetastatic thyroid tumors. There were no patients who had received any treatment before thyroid surgery. TCRdb re-called the PCR reads via MiXCR. The sample includes under 35,000 clones, 20% to 25% of them seen just once. What was sequenced was blood. All receptors come from a female donor with papillary thyroid cancer or a benign thyroid nodule (not recorded which). Some clones in this sample may be carry-over from other donors' samples.

In this sample, this clone turned up many times. The chain combines TRBV4-2 with TRBJ2-1; 9 bases match TRBD2. Looked up from germline, CDR1 is LGHNA and CDR2 is YNFKEQ. V gave up 2 bases and J gave up 8 bases; unmatched junction bases: 10. The CDR3 has 16 residues. CDR3 protein: CASSQTMAGGSDEQFF. The DNA of the CDR3 is TGTGCCAGCAGCCAAACGATGGCGGGAGGGTCCGATGAGCAGTTCTTC.

In its sample, this clone is large (0.1 to 1%). Within the sample, other DNA sequences also encode this same CDR3. J is TRBJ1-6 and V is TRBV20-1, with D possibly being TRBD1 (6 bases). V shed 5 bases and J shed 7 bases, with 15 bases lying between them. This CDR3 is 14 amino acids long. Germline CDR1 and CDR2: DFQATT and SNEGSKA (reference sequence). The CDR3 here is CSAYLTGDNSPLHF. DNA for the CDR3: TGCAGTGCTTATCTGACAGGCGACAATTCACCCCTCCACTTT.

V and J are TRBV11-2 and TRBJ1-1; no clear D. This CDR3 spans 11 amino acids. CDR1 and CDR2 from the germline V gene are SGHAT and FQNNGV. V lost 4 bases and J 1 base, leaving 1 base between the germline ends. CDR3 loop: CASSWNTEAFF. CDR3 in DNA: TGTGCCAGCAGCTGGAACACTGAAGCTTTCTTT. Full variable domain (outside the CDR3, taken from reference TRBV11-2 and TRBJ1-1): EAGVAQSPRYKIIEKRQSVAFWCNPISGHATLYWYQQILGQGPKLLIQFQNNGVVDDSQLPKDRFSAERLKGVDSTLKIQPAKLEDSAVYLCASSWNTEAFFGQGTRLTVV.

This clone was recorded many times. This chain links TRBV30 with TRBJ1-6; possible D gene TRBD1, 5 bases. The ends were cut back, 4 bases at V and 8 bases at J, with 15 bases in the middle. This CDR3 is built from 14 residues. Looked up from germline, CDR1 is GTSNPN and CDR2 is SVGIG (reference sequence). This chain's CDR3 is CAWNRGRGDSPLHF. The CDR3 DNA reads TGTGCCTGGAATCGTGGAAGGGGAGATTCACCCCTCCACTTT. Filled out from reference TRBV30 and TRBJ1-6, the complete variable domain reads SQTIHQWPATLVQPVGSPLSLECTVEGTSNPNLYWYRQAAGRGLQLLFYSVGIGQISSEVPQNLSASRPQDRQFILSSKKLLLSDSGFYLCAWNRGRGDSPLHFGNGTRLTVT.

In its sample, this clone was seen many times. The CDR3 DNA follows: TGTGCCAGCAGCGGCTTATTAGGACCGGCCTACGAGCAGTACTTC. It specifies CASSGLLGPAYEQYF. The V call is TRBV3-1, the J call TRBJ2-7; D call uncertain. This CDR3 contains 15 residues. With 5 bases removed from V and 2 bases from J, the gap between germline ends came to 16 bases. Germline-derived CDR1 and CDR2 are LGHDT and YNNKEL (reference sequence).

This clone was observed a handful of times. The chain carries TRBV12-3 or TRBV12-4 and TRBJ2-7; a possible D gene is TRBD2 (5 bases). V lost 0 bases, J lost 3 bases, and 9 bases lay in between. The CDR3 is made up of 14 amino acids. CDR3 in DNA: TGTGCCAGCAGTTTAGCCGGACTTGACTACGAGCAGTACTTC. Translation gives CASSLAGLDYEQYF.

This clone is judged medium-sized (0.01 to 0.1%). The V and J genes are TRBV12-3 or TRBV12-4 and TRBJ1-1, with a tentative D call TRBD1 (6 bases). Trimming removed 3 bases from V and 10 bases from J, with 15 bases in between. This CDR3 is built from 13 residues. The CDR3 DNA is TGTGCCAGCAGTTTGAAACAAAGGGGGGCAGCTTTCTTT. Translated: CASSLKQRGAAFF.

This clone was detected ten times or more. The chain has TRBV9 and TRBJ2-5; a possible D gene is TRBD1 (5 bases). The V gene's germline CDR1 is SGDLS and CDR2 YYNGEE. CDR3 length: 14 amino acids. V lost 3 bases and J 7 bases, leaving 16 bases between the germline ends. The CDR3 region is CASSGLGPQGTQYF. For the CDR3, the DNA is TGTGCCAGCAGCGGACTGGGCCCGCAGGGGACCCAGTACTTC.

The rearrangement links TRBV7-3 to TRBJ1-1, with 8 positions matching TRBD1. The CDR3 extends over 14 amino acids. CDR1 is SGHTA, CDR2 FQGTGA, per germline. With V trimmed by 5 bases and J by 1 base, 3 bases remained unmatched. The CDR3 reads CASSPGQGNTEAFF. The DNA of the CDR3 is TGTGCCAGCAGCCCTGGACAGGGGAACACTGAAGCTTTCTTT. Looking up the rest from reference TRBV7-3 and TRBJ1-1 gives the full variable domain: GAGVSQTPSNKVTEKGKYVELRCDPISGHTALYWYRQSLGQGPEFLIYFQGTGAADDSGLPNDRFFAVRPEGSVSTLKIQRTERGDSAVYLCASSPGQGNTEAFFGQGTRLTVV.

This clone was found many times. The chain has TRBV14 and TRBJ2-1, with 7 bases identical to TRBD2. CDR3 length: 15 amino acids. The V gene end was trimmed by 5 bases and the J gene end by 0 bases; junction bases not matched to a gene: 4. Looked up from germline, CDR1 is SGHDN and CDR2 is FVKESK. The CDR3 loop reads CASSKRGSSYNEQFF. CDR3 DNA sequence: TGTGCCAGCAGCAAGCGCGGGAGCTCCTACAATGAGCAGTTCTTC.

This clone was detected only a few times. At one boundary the junction diverges from the germline segment, which might be a read error. This chain connects TRBV28 to TRBJ1-1; TRBD1 is a possible D gene (5 bases). CDR3 length equals 12 residues. Germline CDR1 reads MDHEN; CDR2 reads SYDVKM. As DNA, the CDR3 is TGTGCCAGAAGTTTTAAGGGGACTGAGGCTTTCTTT. This codes for CARSFKGTEAFF.

This clone has only a few counts. V is TRBV30 and J is TRBJ1-2; D uncertain. V was pared by 5 bases and J by 4 bases, with 23 bases between. CDR3 size: 16 residues. Germline-derived CDR1 and CDR2 are GTSNPN and SVGIG (reference sequence). The DNA of the CDR3 is TGTGCCTGGTTCGAAATGGGCCCCAAGGGCTCCTATGGCTACACCTTC. It translates to CAWFEMGPKGSYGYTF.

This clone was seen repeatedly, ten times or more. V gene TRBV5-1 combines with J gene TRBJ2-1; TRBD2 aligns across 10 bases. CDR1 is SGHRS and CDR2 is YFSETQ in the germline V gene. The CDR3 spans 16 residues. Trimming at V came to 2 bases and at J to 7 bases, leaving 9 bases not matched to a gene. CDR3 coding DNA: TGCGCCAGCAGCTTAACCGTAGCGGGAGGAAATAATGAGCAGTTCTTC. Protein: CASSLTVAGGNNEQFF.

In its sample, this clone was seen a few times. The chain recombines TRBV6-1 with TRBJ2-2; D is unresolved. There are 15 residues in the CDR3. Germline values: CDR1 MNHNS, CDR2 SASEGT. V was trimmed by 4 bases and J by 6 bases, leaving 15 bases between them. The CDR3 protein is CASSGFSWDPGELFF. In nucleotides, the CDR3 is TGTGCCAGCAGTGGGTTCAGTTGGGATCCCGGGGAGCTGTTTTTT.

This clone was detected a few times. The V gene is TRBV6-2 or TRBV6-3, the J gene TRBJ2-1; D remains ambiguous. The CDR3 covers 13 residues. Germline CDR1 is MNHEY and CDR2 is SVGEGT. CDR3 DNA sequence: TGTGCAAGAACCCAAAGGGCCTACAATGAGCAGTTCTTC. This translates into CARTQRAYNEQFF.

Notes on this clone: The junction departs from the called germline gene at one end, perhaps through a read error. This sequence joins TRBV7-2 and TRBJ2-2, with 8 positions matching TRBD1. The CDR3 consists of 15 residues. Germline CDR1 is SGHTA and CDR2 is FQGNSA. CDR3 protein: CASSLTGDYTWELFF. In nucleotides, the CDR3 is TGTGCCAGCAGCTTGACAGGGGATTACACCTGGGAGCTGTTTTTT.

The rearrangement links TRBV30 to TRBJ1-1; D gene uncertain. Trimming took off 0 bases at V and 0 bases at J, with 8 bases between the two ends. Germline CDR1 reads GTSNPN; CDR2 reads SVGIG (reference sequence). CDR3 length: 14 amino acids. CDR3 sequence reads: CAWSVGGMNTEAFF. CDR3 coding DNA: TGTGCCTGGAGTGTGGGCGGGATGAACACTGAAGCTTTCTTT.

This clone was recorded at least ten times. The chain combines TRBV4-2 with TRBJ2-2, with 10 bases fitting TRBD2. The CDR3 contains 17 residues. Germline assignment: CDR1 LGHNA and CDR2 YNFKEQ. Trimming cost V 0 bases and J 4 bases; bases outside gene matches: 5. Here the CDR3 reads CASSQETLAGGTGELFF. CDR3 sequence (DNA): TGTGCCAGCAGCCAAGAGACGTTAGCGGGAGGCACCGGGGAGCTGTTTTTT.

There are many counts of this clone. This chain links TRBV30 with TRBJ1-2, with a possible D match to TRBD1 (5 bases). The CDR3 runs to 12 residues. Deletions cut 2 bases from V and 8 bases from J, with 12 bases between. The V gene's germline CDR1 is GTSNPN and CDR2 SVGIG (reference sequence). The CDR3 reads CAWSPGLRGYTF. CDR3 DNA sequence: TGTGCCTGGAGTCCGGGACTTCGGGGCTACACCTTC.

This clone was counted ten times or more. This rearrangement joins TRBV20-1 to TRBJ1-2; TRBD1 might be the D (6 bases). The CDR3 is made up of 16 amino acids. CDR1 and CDR2 (germline): DFQATT, SNEGSKA (reference sequence). Trimming shortened V by 3 bases and J by 8 bases, and 25 bases separated the two germline ends. The CDR3 reads CSARGPQQTGPAGYTF. CDR3 nucleotides: TGCAGTGCTAGGGGGCCCCAACAGACAGGCCCCGCGGGCTACACCTTC.

This clone was observed many times. This sequence joins TRBV3-1 and TRBJ2-7; 11 nucleotides line up with TRBD2. The CDR3 consists of 19 residues. The junction had 10 bases not matched to a gene; V was cut back by 0 bases and J by 0 bases. The V gene's germline CDR1 is LGHDT and CDR2 YNNKEL (reference sequence). The chain's CDR3 is CASSQDRVLAGEGSYEQYF. For the CDR3, the DNA is TGTGCCAGCAGCCAAGATCGGGTACTAGCGGGAGAGGGCTCCTACGAGCAGTACTTC.

By frequency in the sample, this clone is medium-sized. The DNA of the CDR3 is TGTGCCAGCAGTTACTCTGCGGGAGGATCCTACGAGCAGTACTTC. Amino acids: CASSYSAGGSYEQYF. V usage is TRBV6-6 and J usage is TRBJ2-7, with 8 bases matching TRBD2. The CDR3 is made up of 15 amino acids. Unmatched junction bases numbered 2, after V lost 0 bases and J lost 1 base. Germline V gives CDR1 MNHNY, CDR2 SVGAGI (reference sequence).

This clone was recorded once. V usage is TRBV30 and J usage is TRBJ1-2, with no clear D. From germline, CDR1 is GTSNPN and CDR2 SVGIG (reference sequence). Trimming pared 2 bases from V and 4 bases from J, leaving 11 bases between. The length of the CDR3 is 13 residues. The CDR3, as DNA: TGTGCCTGGAGTCATCAGGTCTCCTATGGCTACACCTTC. Amino acids: CAWSHQVSYGYTF. Full variable domain (remainder filled in from reference TRBV30 and TRBJ1-2): SQTIHQWPATLVQPVGSPLSLECTVEGTSNPNLYWYRQAAGRGLQLLFYSVGIGQISSEVPQNLSASRPQDRQFILSSKKLLLSDSGFYLCAWSHQVSYGYTFGSGTRLTVV.

This clone has a count of ten or more. The chain joins TRBV2 to TRBJ2-3; 7 positions match TRBD1. Germline loops: CDR1 SNHLY, CDR2 FYNNEI. The CDR3 spans 15 residues. Trimming took 6 bases from V and 0 from J; bases not matched to a gene: 6. The CDR3 bases are TGTGCCAGCAGGGAACAGGGGCGTAGCACAGATACGCAGTATTTT. Protein: CASREQGRSTDTQYF.

A note on this clone: A read error may be the cause here, since a much bigger clone is one base away. This chain links TRBV6-2 or TRBV6-3 with TRBJ2-7; D may match TRBD1 or TRBD2 (5 bases each). CDR1 is MNHEY, CDR2 SVGEGT, per germline. The CDR3 totals 15 residues. As DNA, the CDR3 is TGTGCCAGCAGCAGACGAGTGGGGGACCCCTACGAGCAGTGCTTC. Its translation is CASSRRVGDPYEQCF.

V gene TRBV6-4 combines with J gene TRBJ2-2, with 9 positions matching TRBD2. Germline lookup yields CDR1 MRHNA and CDR2 SNTAGT. After removal of 7 bases from V and 0 bases from J, the junction contained 6 bases not matched to a gene. There are 16 residues in the CDR3. Here the CDR3 DNA reads TGTGCCAGCACTCTAGCGGGATGCACGAACACCGGGGAGCTGTTTTTT. It codes for CASTLAGCTNTGELFF.

This clone turned up a few times. The chain combines TRBV28 with TRBJ2-7; D is possibly TRBD1 (7 bases). Trimming cost V 6 bases and J 4 bases, with 19 bases left between them. Germline lookup yields CDR1 MDHEN and CDR2 SYDVKM. The CDR3 is 15 amino acids. The CDR3 here is CASRVGGGVSYEQYF. The CDR3 DNA is TGTGCCAGCAGGGTTGGAGGGGGCGTAAGTTACGAGCAGTACTTC.

Judged by abundance, this clone is medium-sized (0.01 to 0.1%). The rearrangement uses TRBV6-2 or TRBV6-3 and TRBJ2-6, with D tentatively TRBD1 (5 bases). The germline V gene encodes CDR1 MNHEY and CDR2 SVGEGT. Deletions cut 4 bases from V and 2 bases from J, with 6 bases between. The CDR3 is 14 amino acids. The CDR3 protein is CASSWTTGANVLTF. The DNA for the CDR3 is TGTGCCAGCAGTTGGACAACTGGGGCCAACGTCCTGACTTTC.

In its sample, this clone was seen many times. The chain employs TRBV29-1 and TRBJ1-1, with 9 bases fitting TRBD1. The CDR3 is 13 amino acids. With V trimmed by 7 bases and J by 6 bases, 9 bases remained unmatched. Germline assignment: CDR1 SQVTM and CDR2 ANQGSEA. CDR3 in amino acids: CSAATGGIAEAFF. The CDR3 region has the DNA TGCAGCGCCGCAACAGGGGGCATCGCTGAAGCTTTCTTT.